This T cell receptor beta chain comes out of a study of T cells in Graves' hyperthyroidism and ophthalmopathy. RNA transcripts gave rise to amplified TCR beta CDR3 regions. During a first-round RT-PCR of the TCR CDR3, the HTBI primer set was used. TCRdb reprocessed the multiplex PCR reads via MiXCR and lists one record per CDR3 protein. The table records about 200,000 distinct CDR3 sequences, about 17% of them present only once. The germline CDR1 and CDR2 sequences are SNHLY and FYNNEI. V lost 2 bases and J 6 bases, leaving 14 bases between the germline ends. This CDR3 contains 15 residues. Sequences were obtained from blood. This receptor was identified in a woman between 45 and 60 years old with Graves' hyperthyroidism. The chain has TRBV2 and TRBJ2-1; a possible D gene is TRBD1 (5 bases). CDR3 region: CASSEQETVANEQFF. For the CDR3, the DNA is TGTGCCAGCAGTGAACAGGAGACAGTGGCCAATGAGCAGTTCTTC. The full variable domain, rest sourced from reference TRBV2 and TRBJ2-1, is EPEVTQTPSHQVTQMGQEVILRCVPISNHLYFYWYRQILGQKVEFLVSFYNNEISEKSEIFDDQFSVERPDGSNFTLKIRSTKLEDSAMYFCASSEQETVANEQFFGPGTRLTVL.